This entry concerns a single TCR beta chain. Its antigen is still unknown. This entry comes from a study of T cell clonotyping in hematopoietic cell transplantation. The CDR3 loop spans 14 amino acids. The V gene lost 8 bases and the J gene lost 3 bases, with 13 bases spanning the gap. Germline lookup yields CDR1 LGHNA and CDR2 YNFKEQ. Assay: immunoSEQ multiplex PCR; the TCRdb copy retains only in-frame clones and omits some. The data contain about 3,200 clones, about 70% of them singletons. Study observations and caveats: Pathologically expanded recipient clonotypes increased progressively from day 30 to day 180 as diversity fell.

The source of this sequence is a male patient between 40 and 49 years old who had an allogeneic stem cell transplant from an unrelated donor, so the T cells may come from the graft donor. Some clones in this sample may be carry-over from other donors' samples. The chain joins TRBV4-2 to TRBJ1-4; no firm D call. This sample comprised peripheral blood mononuclear cells, obtained 30 days after allogeneic stem cell transplant. The CDR3 sequence is CASGESPANEKLFF. Here the CDR3 DNA reads TGTGCCAGCGGTGAGAGTCCGGCTAATGAAAAACTGTTTTTT.